The 7 T cell receptor beta chains reported below all come from one sample, sequenced in a study of shared clonotypes between healthy human individuals. Assay used: immunoSEQ multiplex PCR; TCRdb lists only in-frame clones, some missing. The table records millions of clones, around 94% of them present only once. Sequences were obtained from naive CD4+ T cells sorted from blood. Regarding subset: CD45RA+ positively selected. The receptors shown here come from a man aged 18 to 29 in good health.

V gene TRBV29-1 combines with J gene TRBJ2-4, with 10 bases matching TRBD1. This CDR3 is built from 12 residues. CDR1 SQVTM and CDR2 ANQGSEA come from the germline V gene. Trimming removed 5 bases from V and 8 bases from J; junction bases left unmatched: 3. The CDR3 spells CSVNGQGDIQYF. The CDR3 DNA sequence: TGCAGCGTTAACGGACAGGGGGACATTCAGTACTTC.

This clone was counted once. CDR3 bases: TGTGCCAGCAGCTCCTCAGGGGTGGGCACAGATACGCAGTATTTT. This sequence encodes CASSSSGVGTDTQYF. This chain joins TRBV7-9 and TRBJ2-3, with D possibly being TRBD1 (6 bases). The germline V gene encodes CDR1 SEHNR and CDR2 FQNEAQ (reference sequence). The V end was cut by 4 bases, the J end by 1 base, with 12 bases between. The CDR3 runs 15 residues.

This sequence joins TRBV5-6 and TRBJ2-1, with 7 bases that match TRBD2. Losses at the gene ends were 0 bases for V and 3 bases for J; bases not matched to a gene: 9. This CDR3 is 17 amino acids long. The V gene's germline CDR1 is SGHDT and CDR2 YYEEEE. The CDR3 loop is CASSLAGSSSGYNEQFF. In DNA, the CDR3 is TGTGCCAGCAGCTTGGCTGGGTCGTCTAGCGGCTACAATGAGCAGTTCTTC.

Of note for this clone: Other DNA sequences from this sample encode an identical CDR3 as well. The chain is built from TRBV9 and TRBJ2-2; D gene unclear. Germline V gene sequence: CDR1 SGDLS, CDR2 YYNGEE. This CDR3 is built from 14 residues. V was trimmed by 0 bases and J by 4 bases, leaving 7 bases between them. The CDR3, as DNA: TGTGCCAGCAGCGTAGGGGGAACCACCGGGGAGCTGTTTTTT. Translation gives CASSVGGTTGELFF.

The V and J genes are TRBV9 and TRBJ2-7; 10 bases map to TRBD2. V shed 0 bases and J 3 bases; nucleotides not matched to a gene: 6. This CDR3 contains 16 residues. Germline CDR1 SGDLS, CDR2 YYNGEE. CDR3 in DNA: TGTGCCAGCAGCGTAGCTCCACTAGCGGGAAGCTACGAGCAGTACTTC. It specifies CASSVAPLAGSYEQYF.

The chain uses TRBV25-1 and TRBJ1-2; 8 positions match TRBD1. The CDR3 sequence is 14 residues long. With V trimmed by 5 bases and J by 3 bases, 5 bases remained unmatched. Germline V gene lookup returns CDR1 MGHDK and CDR2 SYGVNS. The CDR3 DNA reads TGTGCCAGCAGTTCAGGGGGCGCGGACTATGGCTACACCTTC. Its translation: CASSSGGADYGYTF.

V and J are TRBV10-3 and TRBJ1-4, with D possibly TRBD1 on 5 matching bases. The CDR3 consists of 15 residues. CDR1 and CDR2 from the germline V gene are ENHRY and SYGVKD. The germline V and J ends were trimmed by 0 bases and 8 bases, with 13 bases remaining between them. CDR3 DNA: TGTGCCATCAGTGAGTCGAGAGGGGTGAGAGAAAAACTGTTTTTT. It yields the protein CAISESRGVREKLFF.